Presented here are 28 T cell receptor beta chains from one specimen sequenced in a study of a mutant IDH1 vaccine in newly diagnosed glioma. Generated by immunoSEQ multiplex PCR, the TCRdb table keeps only in-frame clones and is missing some. The sample yields around 31,000 clones, roughly 90% seen once. Time point noted: week 11, during vaccination. Doses comprised 300 ug of mutant IDH1 20-mer peptide each, plus topical imiquimod. Their recognized antigens are unknown. This sample comprised PBMCs, obtained from a glioma patient whose treatment included an IDH1 peptide vaccine. The receptors were gathered from a man aged 18 to 35 with glioma.

The chain is built from TRBV5-1 and TRBJ2-7; D may be TRBD1 (6 bases). Germline CDR1 reads SGHRS; CDR2 reads YFSETQ. V was pared by 4 bases and J by 2 bases, with 10 bases between. The length of the CDR3 is 13 residues. Here the CDR3 DNA reads TGCGCCAGCAGCCTACAGGGAACCTACGAGCAGTACTTC. This codes for CASSLQGTYEQYF.

The rearrangement links TRBV2 to TRBJ2-7, with 15 bases lining up with TRBD2. V trimming: 3 bases; J trimming: 7 bases; junction bases outside the gene matches: 4. The CDR3 extends over 15 amino acids. From germline, CDR1 is SNHLY and CDR2 FYNNEI. DNA for the CDR3: TGTGCCAGCAGTGAGGGACTAGCGGGAGGTTGGGAGCAGTACTTC. Amino acid sequence: CASSEGLAGGWEQYF. The variable domain in full, completed from reference TRBV2 and TRBJ2-7, reads EPEVTQTPSHQVTQMGQEVILRCVPISNHLYFYWYRQILGQKVEFLVSFYNNEISEKSEIFDDQFSVERPDGSNFTLKIRSTKLEDSAMYFCASSEGLAGGWEQYFGPGTRLTVT.

The V call is TRBV4-3, the J call TRBJ2-7; D unresolved. The V end was cut by 1 base, the J end by 4 bases, with 8 bases between. Germline CDR1 LGHNA, CDR2 YSLEER. This CDR3 spans 13 amino acids. This CDR3 is CASSQGMGYEQYF. CDR3 in DNA: TGCGCCAGCAGCCAAGGCATGGGGTACGAGCAGTACTTC.

The chain employs TRBV2 and TRBJ1-5; maybe TRBD1 (5 bases). Germline V gene sequence: CDR1 SNHLY, CDR2 FYNNEI. The CDR3 covers 13 residues. V was pared by 7 bases and J by 3 bases, with 10 bases between. CDR3 DNA: TGTGCCAGCACCCGACAGTACAATCAGCCCCAGCATTTT. Its translation: CASTRQYNQPQHF.

The chain recombines TRBV7-9 with TRBJ1-2, with no clear D. Germline V lookup: CDR1 SEHNR, CDR2 FQNEAQ (reference sequence). Between the trimmed V and J ends, which lost 7 bases and 2 bases, there was a span of 14 bases. This CDR3 is 14 amino acids long. CDR3 loop: CASTDSMENYGYTF. CDR3 sequence (DNA): TGTGCCAGCACCGATTCAATGGAGAACTATGGCTACACCTTC. The full variable domain, rest sourced from reference TRBV7-9 and TRBJ1-2, is DTGVSQNPRHKITKRGQNVTFRCDPISEHNRLYWYRQTLGQGPEFLTYFQNEAQLEKSRLLSDRFSAERPKGSFSTLEIQRTEQGDSAMYLCASTDSMENYGYTFGSGTRLTVV.

The J gene is TRBJ1-2, the V gene TRBV2; possibly TRBD1 for D (5 bases). Trimming removed 10 bases at V and 8 bases at J, with 20 bases between. The germline gives CDR1 SNHLY, CDR2 FYNNEI. This CDR3 contains 13 residues. As DNA, the CDR3 is TGTGCCACCGACGGGACTGCCGCGGGGGGCTACACCTTC. It specifies CATDGTAAGGYTF. Supplemented by reference TRBV2 and TRBJ1-2, the full variable domain reads EPEVTQTPSHQVTQMGQEVILRCVPISNHLYFYWYRQILGQKVEFLVSFYNNEISEKSEIFDDQFSVERPDGSNFTLKIRSTKLEDSAMYFCATDGTAAGGYTFGSGTRLTVV.

This sequence joins TRBV6-6 and TRBJ2-1; D gene uncertain. V was shortened by 2 bases and J by 6 bases, with 11 bases between the two germline ends. This CDR3 is built from 14 residues. Per germline, CDR1 MNHNY and CDR2 SVGAGI (reference sequence). In DNA, the CDR3 is TGTGCCAGCAGTTACACGCAGGTTAGCAATGAGCAGTTCTTC. Protein product: CASSYTQVSNEQFF.

V and J are TRBV2 and TRBJ1-1; TRBD1 matches at 7 bases. The CDR3 consists of 12 residues. Germline V gene lookup returns CDR1 SNHLY and CDR2 FYNNEI. V shed 7 bases, J shed 12 bases, and the junction held 11 bases outside the gene matches. CDR3 loop: CASKLGGTVTFF. In nucleotides, the CDR3 is TGTGCCAGCAAGCTTGGGGGGACAGTTACTTTCTTT.

The J gene is TRBJ1-4, the V gene TRBV27; unclear D gene. Trimming shortened V by 7 bases and J by 4 bases, and 28 bases separated the two germline ends. Germline V gene lookup returns CDR1 MNHEY and CDR2 SMNVEV (reference sequence). This CDR3 is 19 amino acids long. The CDR3 loop is CASNQRSLTLKAVNEKLFF. CDR3 bases: TGTGCCAGCAATCAGAGAAGCCTGACTCTAAAGGCGGTTAATGAAAAACTGTTTTTT.

The rearrangement links TRBV21-1 to TRBJ1-1; the listed D gene, TRBD1, was not tested against the DNA. TRBV21-1 is a listed pseudogene. CDR3 length equals 14 residues. CDR3 sequence (DNA): TGTGCCAGCAGCAACACAGGGGGGGGGACTGAAGCTTTCTTT. As protein: CASSNTGGGTEAFF.

CDR3 region: CSLEKVGGNYGYTF. The CDR3 DNA reads TGCAGCCTAGAGAAAGTGGGGGGAAACTATGGCTACACCTTC. The genes are TRBV29-1 and TRBJ1-2, with TRBD1 as a possible D gene (5 bases). Germline V CDR1 and CDR2: SQVTM, ANQGSEA. The germline V and J ends were trimmed by 8 bases and 2 bases, with 18 bases remaining between them. CDR3 length: 14 amino acids.

V gene TRBV7-9 combines with J gene TRBJ2-7; D is perhaps TRBD1 or TRBD2 (7 bases each). The V gene lost 5 bases and the J gene lost 6 bases, with 14 bases spanning the gap. This CDR3 contains 13 residues. In germline, CDR1 is SEHNR, CDR2 FQNEAQ (reference sequence). The CDR3: CASSPQGGGEQYF. The DNA for the CDR3 is TGTGCCAGCAGCCCCCAGGGGGGGGGCGAGCAGTACTTC.

This clone qualifies as medium-sized. The chain couples TRBV12-1 to TRBJ2-1; TRBD2 is the table's D call and was not checked against the DNA. TRBV12-1 is annotated as a pseudogene. The CDR3 has 15 amino acids. Here the CDR3 reads CASTLPGLAEGGQFF. The CDR3 bases are TGTGCCAGCACCCTACCGGGACTAGCGGAGGGAGGGCAGTTCTTC.

This chain uses TRBV4-1 with TRBJ2-7; 10 bases are a match to TRBD2. The CDR3 sequence is 20 residues long. J lost 4 bases, V lost 4 bases, and 22 bases had no gene match. Per germline, CDR1 MGHRA and CDR2 YSYEKL. In DNA form, the CDR3 reads TGCGCCAGCAGCCGAGGACCGGGACATACGCTAGCGGGAGAGGGTTACGAGCAGTACTTC. This codes for CASSRGPGHTLAGEGYEQYF.

The rearrangement links TRBV6-5 to TRBJ2-1, with D uncertain. The CDR3 loop spans 13 amino acids. Germline CDR1 and CDR2: MNHEY and SVGAGI. Trimming removed 7 bases at V and 7 bases at J, with 14 bases between. The CDR3 nucleotides read TGTGCCAGCACAGCACCCAAAATTAATGAGCAGTTCTTC. Its translation: CASTAPKINEQFF.

This chain links TRBV19 with TRBJ2-5; D ambiguous. Germline lookup yields CDR1 LNHDA and CDR2 SQIVND (reference sequence). This CDR3 is 13 amino acids long. With 3 bases removed from V and 4 bases from J, the gap between germline ends came to 9 bases. CDR3 loop: CASSMLGTETQYF. The CDR3 DNA reads as TGTGCCAGTAGTATGCTGGGCACAGAGACCCAGTACTTC. Filled out from reference TRBV19 and TRBJ2-5, the complete variable domain reads DGGITQSPKYLFRKEGQNVTLSCEQNLNHDAMYWYRQDPGQGLRLIYYSQIVNDFQKGDIAEGYSVSREKKESFPLTVTSAQKNPTAFYLCASSMLGTETQYFGPGTRLLVL.

The chain joins TRBV14 to TRBJ2-7; D is unresolved. Trimming took 1 base from V and 0 from J, leaving 13 bases between them. There are 16 residues in the CDR3. Looked up from germline, CDR1 is SGHDN and CDR2 is FVKESK. DNA of the CDR3: TGTGCCAGCAGCCAAGGGAGATTTCTGAGCTCCTACGAGCAGTACTTC. Its protein is CASSQGRFLSSYEQYF.

J is TRBJ2-5 and V is TRBV4-2, with D possibly matching TRBD2 (7 bases). From germline, CDR1 is LGHNA and CDR2 YNFKEQ. CDR3 size: 16 residues. Deletions cut 4 bases from V and 2 bases from J, with 17 bases between. CDR3 coding DNA: TGTGCCAGCAGCCCGCGACTACAGGGAGGGCAAGAGACCCAGTACTTC. Translating gives CASSPRLQGGQETQYF.

This clone turned up a few times. This chain links TRBV6-1 with TRBJ2-1; D ambiguous. V lost 5 bases to trimming and J lost 1 base, with 12 bases between them. Germline CDR1 and CDR2: MNHNS and SASEGT. CDR3 length: 15 amino acids. The chain's CDR3 is CASSLTSESYNEQFF. The DNA for the CDR3 is TGTGCCAGCAGTTTGACGAGTGAGTCCTACAATGAGCAGTTCTTC.

The V gene is TRBV4-2, the J gene TRBJ2-2; D uncertain. The CDR3 extends over 14 amino acids. The V and J ends lost 1 base and 5 bases respectively, with 8 bases between them. Per the germline V gene, CDR1 is LGHNA and CDR2 is YNFKEQ. CDR3 region: CASSQGSATGELFF. The CDR3, as DNA: TGTGCCAGCAGCCAAGGGTCCGCTACCGGGGAGCTGTTTTTT.

The chain carries TRBV7-7 and TRBJ2-1, with 14 bases identical to TRBD2. Germline-derived CDR1 and CDR2 are SSHAT and FNYEAQ (reference sequence). This CDR3 contains 14 residues. Trimming removed 4 bases from V and 11 bases from J; junction bases left unmatched: 4. CDR3 sequence (DNA): TGTGCCAGCAGCTCCGGGACTAGCGGGGGAAAGCAGTTCTTC. Its protein is CASSSGTSGGKQFF. The full variable domain, rest sourced from reference TRBV7-7 and TRBJ2-1, is GAGVSQSPRYKVTKRGQDVTLRCDPISSHATLYWYQQALGQGPEFLTYFNYEAQPDKSGLPSDRFSAERPEGSISTLTIQRTEQRDSAMYRCASSSGTSGGKQFFGPGTRLTVL.

The chain carries TRBV28 and TRBJ1-5; D may be TRBD1 (5 bases). CDR3 length: 15 residues. CDR1 MDHEN and CDR2 SYDVKM come from the germline V gene. Trimming pared 2 bases from V and 0 bases from J, leaving 8 bases between. Written as DNA, the CDR3 is TGTGCCAGCAGTTTAGGGGGGAATAGCAATCAGCCCCAGCATTTT. The encoded protein is CASSLGGNSNQPQHF.

This clone was observed a single time. V gene TRBV4-1 combines with J gene TRBJ2-3, with D possibly matching TRBD2 (6 bases). Germline CDR1 reads MGHRA; CDR2 reads YSYEKL. V was cut by 3 bases and J by 2 bases, with 12 bases left in between. This CDR3 has 15 amino acids. CDR3 amino acids: CASSQGLSFTDTQYF. Here the CDR3 DNA reads TGCGCCAGCAGCCAGGGACTTTCGTTCACAGATACGCAGTATTTT.

The chain links TRBV5-6 to TRBJ2-4, with D tentatively TRBD1 (6 bases). Germline assignment: CDR1 SGHDT and CDR2 YYEEEE. The CDR3 loop spans 16 amino acids. Trimming took off 0 bases at V and 4 bases at J, with 14 bases between the two ends. The CDR3 bases are TGTGCCAGCAGCTTGGTTCGCAGGGGAGCTAAAAACATTCAGTACTTC. Its translation: CASSLVRRGAKNIQYF.

The gene calls are TRBV5-1 and TRBJ2-7; 8 bases line up with TRBD2. The CDR3 spans 15 residues. After removal of 4 bases from V and 3 bases from J, the junction contained 9 bases not matched to a gene. Germline V gives CDR1 SGHRS, CDR2 YFSETQ. The DNA for the CDR3 is TGCGCCAGCAGCCCCCAGGGAGCGGGAGTCTACGAGCAGTACTTC. Protein sequence: CASSPQGAGVYEQYF. Filled out from reference TRBV5-1 and TRBJ2-7, the complete variable domain reads KAGVTQTPRYLIKTRGQQVTLSCSPISGHRSVSWYQQTPGQGLQFLFEYFSETQRNKGNFPGRFSGRQFSNSRSEMNVSTLELGDSALYLCASSPQGAGVYEQYFGPGTRLTVT.

This clone was observed a single time. V gene TRBV7-8 combines with J gene TRBJ2-7; D might be TRBD2 (6 bases). Per germline, CDR1 SGHVS and CDR2 FQNEAQ. V shed 3 bases and J shed 0 bases, with 9 bases lying between them. The length of the CDR3 is 14 residues. In nucleotides, the CDR3 is TGTGCCAGCAGCTTGGGGGGACCCTCCTACGAGCAGTACTTC. Its protein is CASSLGGPSYEQYF.

This chain joins TRBV5-1 and TRBJ1-1; D perhaps matches TRBD1 (6 bases). V was clipped by 3 bases and J by 0 bases, with 12 bases between them. In germline, CDR1 is SGHRS, CDR2 YFSETQ. This CDR3 spans 15 amino acids. CDR3 sequence: CASSSGTRMNTEAFF. Written as DNA, the CDR3 is TGCGCCAGCAGCTCAGGGACACGGATGAACACTGAAGCTTTCTTT.

The rearrangement uses TRBV10-3 and TRBJ1-2; tentative D call: TRBD1 (6 bases). The CDR3 length is 14 residues. Trimming cost V 3 bases and J 1 base, with 9 bases left between them. Germline CDR1 ENHRY, CDR2 SYGVKD. The CDR3 DNA is TGTGCCATCAGTGACGGCAGGGGTAACTATGGCTACACCTTC. Its translation is CAISDGRGNYGYTF.